The rows below give T cell receptor beta chains drawn from one sample of a study of blood T cells in healthy people across ages. TCRdb ran MiXCR on the 5' RACE reads and lists one entry per CDR3 protein. The table has some 760,000 distinct CDR3 sequences, roughly 25% seen once; the top ten hold more than 8.5%. The same specimen was also included in a second study, on T cells of mothers and their children.

The source material was blood. The origin of the receptors is a boy aged 10-17 years in good health. The CDR3 runs from the conserved cysteine through the conserved F or W. A D gene is named only where the DNA matches it firmly. The size field is filled for only some rows; it gives once, few, many or a size class.

V | D | size | CDR3
TRBV29-1 | TRBD2 | . | CSVEESSGRAASYNEQFF
TRBV2 | . | . | CASILLSGDISGKLFF
TRBV29-1 | . | . | CSVMPPNDKETQYF
TRBV11-3 | . | . | CASSLGTSLGETQYF
TRBV20-1 | . | few | CSAQRSHPNQPQHF
TRBV7-2 | TRBD2 | . | CASSLVASGTDTQYF
TRBV12-3/TRBV12-4 | . | few | CASSPGRENEKLFF
TRBV12-3/TRBV12-4 | TRBD1 | . | CASSLTSTGGPWDTQYF
TRBV10-3 | . | . | CAIRKSSGANVLTF
TRBV29-1 | TRBD1 | few | CSANPGQLYNEQFF
TRBV11-1 | . | few | CASSSKMDPGDTGELFF
TRBV7-2 | . | . | CASRLNGVYEQYF
TRBV5-1 | TRBD1 | few | CASSPPTGDQIPEAFF
TRBV3-1 | TRBD2 | . | CASSQGSSGNEQFF
TRBV12-3/TRBV12-4 | . | few | CASSSPGTEQYEQYF
TRBV29-1 | . | . | CSVVGQYENIQYF
TRBV6-5 | . | few | CASSSRAGNTIYF
TRBV4-1 | . | . | CASSQGLGQPQHF
TRBV2 | . | few | CASSEAWGAHEQYF
TRBV7-2 | TRBD1 | many | CASSLRGRGTEAFF
TRBV29-1 | . | . | CSVDGATTYNEQFF
TRBV21-1 | . | . | CASVLTGTFGANVLTF
TRBV7-9 | TRBD2 | few | CASSLEVSGSFSYEQYF
TRBV24-1 | . | few | CATSSTGSNEQFF
TRBV6-2/TRBV6-3 | TRBD1 | . | CASGQGEFTYEQYF
TRBV5-1 | TRBD1 | . | CASSLAGTGSPYEQYF
TRBV6-5 | TRBD2 | once | CATASGGYLNEQFF
TRBV29-1 | . | . | CSVVGREWNEQYF
TRBV6-1 | . | . | CASSESLTILARHGYTF
TRBV5-1 | TRBD1 | . | CASSPSGQGTEAFF
TRBV5-1 | TRBD1 | few | CASSITGGSYNSPLHF
TRBV7-2 | . | . | CASSDNRLYEQYF
TRBV27 | TRBD1 | few | CASSLWTGGTPYGGYTF
TRBV6-1 | . | . | CASSLQTNYGYTF
TRBV9 | TRBD1 | few | CASSVSGQGMPYTQYF
TRBV19 | . | . | CASSARLWETQYF
TRBV7-9 | . | . | CASSLGAGTEQFF
TRBV18 | . | few | CASSPPLAHFDPHEQFF
TRBV7-9 | TRBD2 | few | CASSHFLAGSGETQYF
TRBV14 | . | . | CASSQGGTKTQYF
TRBV28 | TRBD2 | few | CASTFRLAGVPSTDTQYF
TRBV9 | . | many | CASSVSGEQFF
TRBV3-1 | . | . | CASSQDAREELFF
TRBV7-2 | TRBD1 | . | CASSSAGQGADYEQYF
TRBV4-2 | . | few | CASSQLGLEETQYF